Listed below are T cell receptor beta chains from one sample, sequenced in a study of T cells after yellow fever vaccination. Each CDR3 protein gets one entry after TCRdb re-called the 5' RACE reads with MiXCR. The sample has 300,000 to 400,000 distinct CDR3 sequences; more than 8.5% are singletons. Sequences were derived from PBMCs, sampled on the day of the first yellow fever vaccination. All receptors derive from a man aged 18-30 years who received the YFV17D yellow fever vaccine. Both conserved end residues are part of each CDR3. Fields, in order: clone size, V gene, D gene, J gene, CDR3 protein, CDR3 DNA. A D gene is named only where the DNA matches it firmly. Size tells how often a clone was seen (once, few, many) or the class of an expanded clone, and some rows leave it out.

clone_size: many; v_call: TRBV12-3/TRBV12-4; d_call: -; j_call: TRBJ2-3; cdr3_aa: CASSLGGGPPADTQYF; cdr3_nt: TGTGCCAGCAGTTTAGGCGGGGGCCCGCCAGCAGATACGCAGTATTTT
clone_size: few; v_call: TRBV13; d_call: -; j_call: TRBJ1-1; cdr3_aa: CASSLAGAYTEAFF; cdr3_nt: TGTGCCAGCAGCTTGGCAGGGGCCTACACTGAAGCTTTCTTT
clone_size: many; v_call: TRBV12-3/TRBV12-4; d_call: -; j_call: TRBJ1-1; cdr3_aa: CASSLMGDTEAFF; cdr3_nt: TGTGCCAGCAGTTTAATGGGGGACACTGAAGCTTTCTTT
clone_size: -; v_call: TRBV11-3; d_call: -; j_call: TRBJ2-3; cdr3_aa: CASSFIGADTQYF; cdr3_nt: TGTGCCAGCAGCTTTATAGGTGCAGATACGCAGTATTTT
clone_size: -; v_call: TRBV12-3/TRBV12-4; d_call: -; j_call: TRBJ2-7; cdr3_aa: CASSLQQALGEQYF; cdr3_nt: TGTGCCAGCAGTTTACAGCAGGCCCTCGGCGAGCAGTACTTC
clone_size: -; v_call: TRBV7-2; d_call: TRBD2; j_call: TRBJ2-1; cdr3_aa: CASSRLAGDTYNEQFF; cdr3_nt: TGTGCCAGCAGCCGACTAGCGGGTGATACCTACAATGAGCAGTTCTTC
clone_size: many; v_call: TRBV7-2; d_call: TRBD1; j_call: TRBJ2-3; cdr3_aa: CASSLNPGQSTDTQYF; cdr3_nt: TGTGCCAGCAGCTTAAATCCGGGACAGAGCACAGATACGCAGTATTTT
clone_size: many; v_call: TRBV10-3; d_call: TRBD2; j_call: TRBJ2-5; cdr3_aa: CAISFGGEETQYF; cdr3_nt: TGTGCCATCTCTTTCGGGGGGGAAGAGACCCAGTACTTC
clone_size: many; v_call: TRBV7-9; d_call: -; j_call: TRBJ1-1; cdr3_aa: CASSIRDPEAFF; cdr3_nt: TGTGCCAGCAGCATCCGGGACCCCGAAGCTTTCTTT
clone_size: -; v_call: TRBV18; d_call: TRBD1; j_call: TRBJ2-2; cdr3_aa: CASYQGAAGELFF; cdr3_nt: TGTGCCAGCTACCAGGGGGCCGCCGGGGAGCTGTTTTTT
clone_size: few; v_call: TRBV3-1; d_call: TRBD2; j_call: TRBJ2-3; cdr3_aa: CASSQELAGSTDTQYF; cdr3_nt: TGTGCCAGCAGCCAAGAGCTAGCGGGCTCCACGGATACGCAGTATTTT
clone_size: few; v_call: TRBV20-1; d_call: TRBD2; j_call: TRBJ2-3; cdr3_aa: CSARVGGSGGVDTQYF; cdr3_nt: TGCAGTGCTAGAGTTGGAGGTAGCGGGGGAGTAGATACGCAGTATTTT
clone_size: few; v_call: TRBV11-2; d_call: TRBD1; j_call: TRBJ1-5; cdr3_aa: CASSLSRDRDQPQHF; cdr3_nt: TGTGCCAGCAGCTTAAGCCGGGACAGAGATCAGCCCCAGCATTTT
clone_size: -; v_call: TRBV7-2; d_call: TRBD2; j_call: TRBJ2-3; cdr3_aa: CASSQMWDYWTDTQYF; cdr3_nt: TGTGCCAGCAGCCAGATGTGGGACTACTGGACAGATACGCAGTATTTT
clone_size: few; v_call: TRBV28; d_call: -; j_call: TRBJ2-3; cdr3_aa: CASSPFRGHTDTQYF; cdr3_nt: TGTGCCAGCAGTCCCTTCCGGGGGCACACAGATACGCAGTATTTT
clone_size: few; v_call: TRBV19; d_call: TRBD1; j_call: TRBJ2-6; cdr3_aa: CASTQGATSGANVLTF; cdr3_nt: TGTGCCAGTACCCAGGGGGCGACTTCTGGGGCCAACGTCCTGACTTTC
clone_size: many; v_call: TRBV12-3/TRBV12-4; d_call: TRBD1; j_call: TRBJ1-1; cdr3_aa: CASSRGQGGNTEAFF; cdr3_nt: TGTGCCAGCAGCCGGGGACAGGGAGGGAACACTGAAGCTTTCTTT
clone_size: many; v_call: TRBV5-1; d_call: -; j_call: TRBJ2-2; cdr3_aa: CASRGIDPNTGELFF; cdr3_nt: TGCGCCAGCCGAGGGATAGATCCGAACACCGGGGAGCTGTTTTTT
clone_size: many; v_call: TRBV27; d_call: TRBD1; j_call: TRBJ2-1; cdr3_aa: CASSLGQVYNEQFF; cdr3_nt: TGTGCCAGCAGTTTGGGACAGGTCTACAATGAGCAGTTCTTC
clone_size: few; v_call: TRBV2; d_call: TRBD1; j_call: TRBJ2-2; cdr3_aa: CASSERQGALAGELFF; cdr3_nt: TGTGCCAGCAGTGAAAGGCAGGGGGCCTTGGCCGGGGAGCTGTTTTTT
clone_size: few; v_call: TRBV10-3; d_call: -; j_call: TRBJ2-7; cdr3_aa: CAISESPGLSSYEQYF; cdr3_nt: TGTGCCATCAGTGAGTCGCCCGGCTTAAGCTCCTACGAGCAGTACTTC
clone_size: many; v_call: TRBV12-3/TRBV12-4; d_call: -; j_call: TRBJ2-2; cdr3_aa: CASSLAARTGELFF; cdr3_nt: TGTGCCAGCAGTTTAGCGGCTAGGACCGGGGAGCTGTTTTTT
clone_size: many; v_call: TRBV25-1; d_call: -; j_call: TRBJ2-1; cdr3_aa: CASSGWGRNEQFF; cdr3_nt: TGTGCCAGCAGTGGGTGGGGCCGCAATGAGCAGTTCTTC
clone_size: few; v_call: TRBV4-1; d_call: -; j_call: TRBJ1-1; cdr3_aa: CASSRRSTTSDTEAFF; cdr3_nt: TGCGCCAGCAGCCGAAGGAGTACGACGTCAGATACTGAAGCTTTCTTT
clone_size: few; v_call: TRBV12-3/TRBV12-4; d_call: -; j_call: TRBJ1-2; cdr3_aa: CAVGELGYGYTF; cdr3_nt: TGTGCCGTTGGAGAGCTAGGCTATGGCTACACCTTC
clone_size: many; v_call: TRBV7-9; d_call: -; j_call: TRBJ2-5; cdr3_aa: CASSAALRVQETQYF; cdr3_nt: TGTGCCAGCAGCGCGGCCCTAAGGGTTCAAGAGACCCAGTACTTC
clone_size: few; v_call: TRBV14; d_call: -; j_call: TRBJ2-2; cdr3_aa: CASSQLGDTSSTGELFF; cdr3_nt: TGTGCCAGCAGCCAACTCGGAGACACCTCGAGCACCGGGGAGCTGTTTTTT
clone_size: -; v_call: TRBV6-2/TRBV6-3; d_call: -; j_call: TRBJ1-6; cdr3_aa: CASRPIRESSPLHF; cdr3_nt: TGTGCCAGCAGACCCATCAGGGAATCTTCACCCCTCCACTTT
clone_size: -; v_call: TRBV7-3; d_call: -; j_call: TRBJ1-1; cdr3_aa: CASSLMGEATEAFF; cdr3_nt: TGTGCCAGCAGCTTAATGGGTGAGGCGACTGAAGCTTTCTTT
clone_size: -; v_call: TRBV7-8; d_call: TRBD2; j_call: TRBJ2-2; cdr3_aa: CASRPRGANTGELFF; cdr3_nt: TGTGCCAGCAGACCGCGGGGGGCGAACACCGGGGAGCTGTTTTTT
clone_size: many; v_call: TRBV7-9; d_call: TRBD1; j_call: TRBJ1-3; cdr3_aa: CASSRSGQFSGNTIYF; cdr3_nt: TGTGCCAGCAGCCGTTCGGGACAGTTCTCTGGAAACACCATATATTTT
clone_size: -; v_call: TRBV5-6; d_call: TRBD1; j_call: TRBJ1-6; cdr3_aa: CASSPLMVGGDSPLHF; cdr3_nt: TGTGCCAGCAGCCCACTAATGGTAGGGGGCGATTCACCCCTCCACTTT
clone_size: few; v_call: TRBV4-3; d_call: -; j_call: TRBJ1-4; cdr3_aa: CASSQDELHGDEKLFF; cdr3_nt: TGCGCCAGCAGCCAAGATGAGTTACACGGGGACGAAAAACTGTTTTTT
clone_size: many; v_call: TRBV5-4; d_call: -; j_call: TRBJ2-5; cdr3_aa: CASSLPQRETQYF; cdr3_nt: TGTGCCAGCAGCTTGCCCCAGAGGGAGACCCAGTACTTC
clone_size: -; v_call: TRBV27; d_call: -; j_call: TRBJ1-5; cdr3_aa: CASSFNPGNQPQHF; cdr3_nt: TGTGCCAGCAGTTTTAACCCTGGCAATCAGCCCCAGCATTTT
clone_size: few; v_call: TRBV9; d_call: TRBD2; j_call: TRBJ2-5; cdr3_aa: CASSAGLRSSQETQYF; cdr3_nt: TGTGCCAGCAGCGCGGGACTACGCTCATCCCAAGAGACCCAGTACTTC
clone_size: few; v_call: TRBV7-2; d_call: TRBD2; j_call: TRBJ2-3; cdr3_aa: CASSLRRGGGDTQYF; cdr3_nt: TGTGCCAGCAGCTTACGACGGGGGGGCGGAGATACGCAGTATTTT
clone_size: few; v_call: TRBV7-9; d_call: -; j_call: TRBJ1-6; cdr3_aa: CASSSQGGYSPLHF; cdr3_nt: TGTGCCAGCAGCTCACAGGGCGGTTATTCACCCCTCCACTTT
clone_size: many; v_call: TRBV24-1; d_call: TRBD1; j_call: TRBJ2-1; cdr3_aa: CATSDPGDSSDEQFF; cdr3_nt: TGTGCCACCAGTGACCCCGGGGACAGTTCCGATGAGCAGTTCTTC
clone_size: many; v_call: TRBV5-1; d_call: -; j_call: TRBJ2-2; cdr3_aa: CASSFGTKNTGELFF; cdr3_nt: TGCGCCAGCAGCTTCGGGACCAAGAACACCGGGGAGCTGTTTTTT
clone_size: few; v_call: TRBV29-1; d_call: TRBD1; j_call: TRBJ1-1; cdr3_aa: CSVRTGASTEAFF; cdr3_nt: TGCAGCGTTCGCACAGGGGCGAGCACTGAAGCTTTCTTT
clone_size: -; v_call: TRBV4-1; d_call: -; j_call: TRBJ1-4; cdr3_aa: CASSQGLGEKLFF; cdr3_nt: TGCGCCAGCAGCCAGGGGTTGGGTGAAAAACTGTTTTTT
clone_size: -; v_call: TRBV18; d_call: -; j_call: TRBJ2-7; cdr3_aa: CASSEQGGGEQYF; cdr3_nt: TGTGCCAGCTCAGAACAGGGCGGGGGCGAGCAGTACTTC
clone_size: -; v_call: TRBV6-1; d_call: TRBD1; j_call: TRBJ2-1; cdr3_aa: CASRHTTGGSYNEQFF; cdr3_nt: TGTGCCAGCAGGCACACGACAGGGGGTTCCTACAATGAGCAGTTCTTC
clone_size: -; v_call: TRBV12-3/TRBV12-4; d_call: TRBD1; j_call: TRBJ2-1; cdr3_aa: CASSFQQGVGNEQFF; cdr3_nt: TGTGCCAGCAGTTTTCAACAGGGGGTTGGGAATGAGCAGTTCTTC
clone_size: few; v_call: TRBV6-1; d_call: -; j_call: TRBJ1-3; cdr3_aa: CASRTLLRAGNTIYF; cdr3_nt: TGTGCCAGCCGAACCCTCTTACGGGCCGGAAACACCATATATTTT